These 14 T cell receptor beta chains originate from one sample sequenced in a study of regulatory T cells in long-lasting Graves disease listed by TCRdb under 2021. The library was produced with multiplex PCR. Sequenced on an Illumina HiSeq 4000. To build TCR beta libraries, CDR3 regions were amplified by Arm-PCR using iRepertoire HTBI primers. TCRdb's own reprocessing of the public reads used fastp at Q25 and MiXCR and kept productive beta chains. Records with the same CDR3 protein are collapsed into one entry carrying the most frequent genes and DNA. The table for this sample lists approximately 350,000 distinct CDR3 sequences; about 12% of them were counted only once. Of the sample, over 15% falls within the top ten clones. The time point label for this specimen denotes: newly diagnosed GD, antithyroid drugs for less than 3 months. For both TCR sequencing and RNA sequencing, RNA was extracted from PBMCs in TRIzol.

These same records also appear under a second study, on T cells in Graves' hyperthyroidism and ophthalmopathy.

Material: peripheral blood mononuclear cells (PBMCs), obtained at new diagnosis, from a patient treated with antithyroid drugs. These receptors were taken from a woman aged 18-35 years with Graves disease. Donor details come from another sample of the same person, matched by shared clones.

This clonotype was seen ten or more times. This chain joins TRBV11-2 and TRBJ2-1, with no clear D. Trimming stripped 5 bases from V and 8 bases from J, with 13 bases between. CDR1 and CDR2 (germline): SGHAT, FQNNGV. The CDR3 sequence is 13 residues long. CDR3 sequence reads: CASSLRPVHEQFF. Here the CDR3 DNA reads TGTGCCAGCAGCCTCCGTCCCGTACATGAGCAGTTCTTC.

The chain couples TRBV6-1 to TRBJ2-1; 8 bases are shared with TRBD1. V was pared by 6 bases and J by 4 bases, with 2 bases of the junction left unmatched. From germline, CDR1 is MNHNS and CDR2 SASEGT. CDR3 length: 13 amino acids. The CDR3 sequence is CASRRTGYNEQFF. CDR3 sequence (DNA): TGTGCCAGCAGGCGGACAGGGTACAATGAGCAGTTCTTC.

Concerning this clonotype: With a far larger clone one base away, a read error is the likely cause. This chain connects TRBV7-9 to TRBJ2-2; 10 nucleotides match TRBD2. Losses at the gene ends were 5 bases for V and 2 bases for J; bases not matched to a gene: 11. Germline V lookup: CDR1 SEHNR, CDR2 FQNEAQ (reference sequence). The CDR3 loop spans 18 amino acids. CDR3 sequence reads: CASSRRVAGGGNTGELFF. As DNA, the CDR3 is TGTGCCAGCAGCCGTCGGGTAGCGGGAGGCGGTAACACCGGGGAGCTGTTTTTT.

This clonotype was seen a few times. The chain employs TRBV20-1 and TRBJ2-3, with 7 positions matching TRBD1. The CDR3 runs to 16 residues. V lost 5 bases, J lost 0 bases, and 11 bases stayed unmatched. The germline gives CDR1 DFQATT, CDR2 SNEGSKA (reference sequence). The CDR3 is CSAYRDSLTSTDTQYF. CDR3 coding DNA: TGCAGTGCTTACCGGGACAGCTTAACAAGCACAGATACGCAGTATTTT.

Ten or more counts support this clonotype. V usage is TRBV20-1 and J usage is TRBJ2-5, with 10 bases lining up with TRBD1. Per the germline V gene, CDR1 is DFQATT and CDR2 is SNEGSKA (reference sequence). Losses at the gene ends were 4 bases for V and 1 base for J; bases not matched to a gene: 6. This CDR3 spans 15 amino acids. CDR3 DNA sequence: TGCAGTGCTAAAGGGGACAGGGGACCCCAAGAGACCCAGTACTTC. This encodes CSAKGDRGPQETQYF.

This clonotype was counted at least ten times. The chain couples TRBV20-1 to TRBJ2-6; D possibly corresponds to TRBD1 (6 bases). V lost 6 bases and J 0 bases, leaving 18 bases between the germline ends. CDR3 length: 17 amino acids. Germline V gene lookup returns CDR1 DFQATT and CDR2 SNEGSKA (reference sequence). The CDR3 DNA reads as TGCAGTGCCCGGACAGTAAAGGGGACCTCTGGGGCCAACGTCCTGACTTTC. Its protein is CSARTVKGTSGANVLTF.

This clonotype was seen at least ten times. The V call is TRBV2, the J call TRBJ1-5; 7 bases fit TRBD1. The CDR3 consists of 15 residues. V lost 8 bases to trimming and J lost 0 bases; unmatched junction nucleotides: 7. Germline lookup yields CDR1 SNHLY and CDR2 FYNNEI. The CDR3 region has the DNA TGTGCCAGCTCAAGCAGGGGGGTTAGCAATCAGCCCCAGCATTTT. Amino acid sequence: CASSSRGVSNQPQHF.

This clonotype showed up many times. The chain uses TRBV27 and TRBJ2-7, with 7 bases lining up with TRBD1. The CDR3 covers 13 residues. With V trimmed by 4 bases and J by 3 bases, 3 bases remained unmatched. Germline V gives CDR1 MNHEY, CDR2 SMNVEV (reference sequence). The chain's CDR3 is CASSSGQLYEQYF. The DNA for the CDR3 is TGTGCCAGCAGTTCGGGACAGCTCTACGAGCAGTACTTC.

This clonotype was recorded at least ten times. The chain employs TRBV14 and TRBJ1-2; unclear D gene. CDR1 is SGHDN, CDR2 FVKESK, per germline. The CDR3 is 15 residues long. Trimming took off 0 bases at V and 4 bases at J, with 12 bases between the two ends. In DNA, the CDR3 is TGTGCCAGCAGCCAAGATGGAGTACGGGTCTATGGCTACACCTTC. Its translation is CASSQDGVRVYGYTF.

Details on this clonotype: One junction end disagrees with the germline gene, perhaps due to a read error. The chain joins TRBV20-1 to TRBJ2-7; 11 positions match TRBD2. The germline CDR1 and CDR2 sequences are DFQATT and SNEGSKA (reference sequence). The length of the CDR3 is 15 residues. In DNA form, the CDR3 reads TGCAGTGCTAGAGCCGTAGCGGGAGGGCAGTACGGGCAGTACTTC. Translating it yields CSARAVAGGQYGQYF.

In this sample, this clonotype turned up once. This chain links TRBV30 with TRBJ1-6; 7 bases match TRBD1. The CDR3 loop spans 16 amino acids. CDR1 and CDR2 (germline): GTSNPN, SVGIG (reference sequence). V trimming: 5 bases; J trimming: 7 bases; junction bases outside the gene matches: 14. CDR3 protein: CAWGGVQGSLNSPLHF. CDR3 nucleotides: TGTGCCTGGGGTGGCGTACAGGGGAGCCTGAATTCACCCCTCCACTTT.

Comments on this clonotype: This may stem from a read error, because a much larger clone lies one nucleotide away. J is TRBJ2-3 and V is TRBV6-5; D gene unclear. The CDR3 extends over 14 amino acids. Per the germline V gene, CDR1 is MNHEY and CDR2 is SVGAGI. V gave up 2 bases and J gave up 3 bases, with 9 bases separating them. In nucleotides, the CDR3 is TGTGCCAGCAGTTACCCGTTTTATACAGATACGCAGTATTTT. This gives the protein CASSYPFYTDTQYF.

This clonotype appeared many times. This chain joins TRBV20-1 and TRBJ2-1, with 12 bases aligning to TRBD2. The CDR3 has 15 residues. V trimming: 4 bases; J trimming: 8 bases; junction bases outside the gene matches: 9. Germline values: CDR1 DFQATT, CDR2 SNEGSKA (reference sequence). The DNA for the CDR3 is TGCAGTGCTAAACCCGGACTAGCGGGGAGGGATGAGCAGTTCTTC. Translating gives CSAKPGLAGRDEQFF.

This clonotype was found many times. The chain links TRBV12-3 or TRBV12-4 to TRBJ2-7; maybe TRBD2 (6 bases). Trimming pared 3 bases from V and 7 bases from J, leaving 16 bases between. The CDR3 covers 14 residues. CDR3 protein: CASSLGTGLGEQYV. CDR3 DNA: TGTGCCAGCAGTTTGGGGACGGGACTGGGGGAGCAGTACGTC.